This note documents a single T cell receptor (beta chain) sequence. At the DNA level, this CDR3 is encoded by other sequences in the same sample as well. These data are taken from a study of cytomegalovirus exposure and HLA in healthy donors. This CDR3 comprises 17 residues. With V trimmed by 6 bases and J by 3 bases, 15 bases remained unmatched. Germline V lookup: CDR1 SGHTS, CDR2 YDEGEE. Both 60 Vbeta primers and 13 Jbeta primers went into the PCR. The table came from immunoSEQ multiplex PCR; TCRdb's copy has only in-frame clones and leaves some out. The sample holds 80,000 to 130,000 clones, 84% seen once.

The sequenced material came from PBMCs. This TCR was recovered from a woman under 30 in good health and CMV-seronegative. This rearrangement joins TRBV5-8 to TRBJ2-1, with 7 bases lining up with TRBD1. CDR3 nucleotide sequence: TGTGCCAGCACCGGGACAGAACAAAATAGGGTCTACAATGAGCAGTTCTTC. Its translation: CASTGTEQNRVYNEQFF.